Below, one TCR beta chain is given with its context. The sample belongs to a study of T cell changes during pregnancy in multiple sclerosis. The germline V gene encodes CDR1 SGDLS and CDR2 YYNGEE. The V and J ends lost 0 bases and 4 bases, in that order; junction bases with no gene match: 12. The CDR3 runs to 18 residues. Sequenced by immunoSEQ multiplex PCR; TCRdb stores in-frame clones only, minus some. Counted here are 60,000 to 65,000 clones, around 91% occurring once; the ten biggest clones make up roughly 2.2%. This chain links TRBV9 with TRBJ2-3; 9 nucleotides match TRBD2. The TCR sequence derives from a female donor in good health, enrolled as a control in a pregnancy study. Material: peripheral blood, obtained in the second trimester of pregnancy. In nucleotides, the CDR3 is TGTGCCAGCAGCGTAGCTTCCGCCGGCGGGGGGGCCGCAGATACGCAGTATTTT. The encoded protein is CASSVASAGGGAADTQYF.